This T cell receptor beta chain came from a study of cytomegalovirus exposure and HLA in healthy donors. Findings and limits, study-wide: In a later analysis, a genetic analysis reported fewer productive-TCR N-insertions in an Asian-associated ancestry cluster than the cohort average. Cytomegalovirus-associated TCR beta chains were listed, numbering over 150. One cluster of highly shared sequence variants probably arose as a sequencing artifact. For presence/absence analyses, sequencing depth was assumed to be roughly uniform across donors.

On this clone itself: Its antigen is still unknown.

PCR used 60 Vbeta primers and 13 Jbeta primers. Generated by immunoSEQ multiplex PCR, the TCRdb table keeps only in-frame clones and is missing some. The repertoire holds 110,000 or so clones, roughly two thirds seen once, with roughly 8.3% in the top ten. V was clipped by 4 bases and J by 4 bases; unmatched bases: 6. Germline V gene data show CDR1 as SGHRS and CDR2 as YFSETQ. This CDR3 has 15 amino acids. The rearrangement uses TRBV5-1 and TRBJ2-2, with 8 bases lining up with TRBD2. Sequenced material: PBMCs. This TCR came from a man younger than 35 in good health and CMV-seropositive. The DNA of the CDR3 is TGCGCCAGCAGCCGGGGGGGGGCTAGCACCGGGGAGCTGTTTTTT. Protein sequence: CASSRGGASTGELFF. Filled out from reference TRBV5-1 and TRBJ2-2, the complete variable domain reads KAGVTQTPRYLIKTRGQQVTLSCSPISGHRSVSWYQQTPGQGLQFLFEYFSETQRNKGNFPGRFSGRQFSNSRSEMNVSTLELGDSALYLCASSRGGASTGELFFGEGSRLTVL.